There are a few counts of the clone carrying this TCR beta chain. Its specificity is not known. The data are from a study of identical twins. Overall study findings and caveats: Invariant populations such as MAIT and iNKT cells could partly muddle zero-insertion analyses. While abundant cord blood beta clonotypes carried fewer insertions, memory repertoires showed no such pattern.

In TCRdb, the 5' RACE reads were re-called with MiXCR into one record per CDR3 protein. The data show 450,000 or so distinct CDR3 sequences, 13% to 15% seen once. The germline CDR1 and CDR2 sequences are MDHEN and SYDVKM. The CDR3 runs 12 residues. V lost 3 bases and J 8 bases, leaving 10 bases between the germline ends. This same sample was also part of a study on yellow fever vaccine responses in identical twins.

V is TRBV28 and J is TRBJ1-2; D is uncertain. The clonotype originates from a woman aged 18-29 years in good health. Sequencing was performed on CD4+ T cells sorted from blood. The CDR3 DNA reads TGTGCCAGCAGTTTCGTACCCTACGGCTACACCTTC. This sequence encodes CASSFVPYGYTF.